This entry lists 10 T cell receptor beta chains sequenced from one sample in a study of cytomegalovirus exposure and HLA in healthy donors. Vbeta (60) and Jbeta (13) primers were used in the PCR. TCRdb's table, derived via immunoSEQ multiplex PCR, lists solely in-frame clones and lacks some. The sample holds some 170,000 clones, around 76% seen once. Sample: PBMCs. The receptors derive from a man in his fifties or sixties in good health and CMV-seronegative.

This rearrangement joins TRBV27 to TRBJ1-4; maybe TRBD1 (5 bases). V was pared by 2 bases and J by 3 bases, with 7 bases between. The germline CDR1 and CDR2 sequences are MNHEY and SMNVEV (reference sequence). The CDR3 sequence is 14 residues long. This CDR3 reads CASSLRGSNEKLFF. CDR3 DNA sequence: TGTGCCAGCAGTTTAAGGGGCTCTAATGAAAAACTGTTTTTT.

The genes are TRBV4-3 and TRBJ1-3, with a weak D call TRBD1 (5 bases). V lost 0 bases and J lost 4, with 10 bases in between. This CDR3 region has 15 residues. CDR1 is LGHNA, CDR2 YSLEER, per germline. The CDR3 nucleotides read TGCGCCAGCAGCCAAGAAAAAAAGGGGGGAAACACCATATATTTT. This translates into CASSQEKKGGNTIYF.

In this sample, this clone turned up a few times. The chain uses TRBV19 and TRBJ2-7; 9 nucleotides agree with TRBD1. CDR1 is LNHDA, CDR2 SQIVND, per germline (reference sequence). V was pared by 4 bases and J by 3 bases, with 7 bases of the junction left unmatched. The CDR3 is 15 residues long. In DNA form, the CDR3 reads TGTGCCAGTAGTACCTGGGACAGGGAGAACTACGAGCAGTACTTC. This codes for CASSTWDRENYEQYF.

This clone was counted between two and nine times. The chain has TRBV6-5 and TRBJ1-6, with D unresolved. The CDR3 has 13 residues. The V gene lost 11 bases and the J gene lost 7 bases, with 15 bases spanning the gap. CDR1 is MNHEY, CDR2 SVGAGI, per germline. In nucleotides, the CDR3 is TGTGCCGCGGGAAGGGCGTCGAATTCACCCCTCCACTTT. Protein: CAAGRASNSPLHF.

A few counts support this clone. The chain is built from TRBV11-2 and TRBJ2-1, with 7 bases lining up with TRBD2. The J segment lost 3 bases and the V segment lost 7 bases, leaving 12 bases of the junction unmatched. CDR1 is SGHAT, CDR2 FQNNGV, per germline. The CDR3 has 16 amino acids. Here the CDR3 reads CASTPEWASGYNEQFF. The CDR3 DNA sequence: TGTGCCAGCACCCCCGAGTGGGCTAGCGGCTACAATGAGCAGTTCTTC.

Worth noting for this clone: The junction shows a germline mismatch at one end, possibly a read error. J is TRBJ2-7 and V is TRBV7-9; 9 positions match TRBD2. There are 16 residues in the CDR3. Germline CDR1 SEHNR, CDR2 FQNEAQ (reference sequence). The CDR3 nucleotides are TGTTCCAGCAGCTTAGGATTGGGACTAGCAGGCTACGAGCAGTACTTC. It translates to CSSSLGLGLAGYEQYF.

In this sample, this clone turned up a few times. V is TRBV28 and J is TRBJ2-7; the D gene is possibly TRBD2 (6 bases). Trimming took 6 bases from V and 2 from J, leaving 11 bases between them. The CDR3 extends over 13 amino acids. Germline-derived CDR1 and CDR2 are MDHEN and SYDVKM. The CDR3, as DNA: TGTGCCAGCAGCTTGGAGGGGACCTACGAGCAGTACTTC. Protein sequence: CASSLEGTYEQYF.

The count of this clone is one. The chain has TRBV29-1 and TRBJ1-2; D gene ambiguous. V was shortened by 3 bases and J by 4 bases, with 6 bases between the two germline ends. Germline V gene lookup returns CDR1 SQVTM and CDR2 ANQGSEA. The CDR3 has 11 amino acids. CDR3 DNA sequence: TGCAGCGTTGAGGAGGGCTATGGCTACACCTTC. It specifies CSVEEGYGYTF.

This chain uses TRBV2 with TRBJ1-5; D is possibly TRBD1 (5 bases). V lost 7 bases to trimming and J lost 2 bases, with 18 bases between them. CDR3 length equals 16 residues. Per germline, CDR1 SNHLY and CDR2 FYNNEI. This CDR3 reads CASNFGGGVGNQPQHF. In nucleotides, the CDR3 is TGTGCCAGCAACTTTGGGGGAGGGGTAGGCAATCAGCCCCAGCATTTT.

The V gene is TRBV5-1, the J gene TRBJ2-5; the D gene is possibly TRBD2 (6 bases). The CDR3 extends over 16 amino acids. Germline V gives CDR1 SGHRS, CDR2 YFSETQ. V was shortened by 0 bases and J by 1 base, with 13 bases between the two germline ends. CDR3 amino acids: CASSLDGGPRQETQYF. DNA for the CDR3: TGCGCCAGCAGCTTGGACGGGGGACCCCGCCAAGAGACCCAGTACTTC.